A single sample is the source of the 18 T cell receptor beta chains below, sequenced in a study of T cell responses to AZD1222 COVID-19 vaccine. Sequencing used immunoSEQ multiplex PCR; TCRdb keeps in-frame clones, though not all of them. The sample shows approximately 110,000 clones, roughly 90% of them seen only once. The specimen comprised peripheral blood, sampled on day 0 of AZD1222 vaccination. These receptors were taken from an adult in good health.

This chain joins TRBV5-4 and TRBJ1-1; 7 positions agree with TRBD1. The germline CDR1 and CDR2 sequences are SGHNT and YYREEE (reference sequence). The CDR3 sequence is 14 residues long. Trimming removed 0 bases from V and 4 bases from J; junction bases left unmatched: 3. The CDR3 nucleotides are TGTGCCAGCAGCTTGGACAGGGGAAGCACTGAAGCTTTCTTT. Translation gives CASSLDRGSTEAFF.

This clone was observed a single time. This chain links TRBV27 with TRBJ2-3; tentatively, D is TRBD1 (6 bases). Germline V gene data show CDR1 as MNHEY and CDR2 as SMNVEV (reference sequence). The CDR3 is 17 residues long. Deletions cut 4 bases from V and 2 bases from J, with 19 bases between. The CDR3 nucleotides are TGTGCCAGCAGTTCCCTCCCCCGGGACATGATCACAGATACGCAGTATTTT. Protein product: CASSSLPRDMITDTQYF.

V gene TRBV7-9 combines with J gene TRBJ2-3, with 8 bases matching TRBD2. CDR1 is SEHNR, CDR2 FQNEAQ, per germline (reference sequence). The CDR3 has 15 residues. The V gene end was trimmed by 5 bases and the J gene end by 5 bases; junction bases not matched to a gene: 9. The CDR3 DNA reads TGTGCCAGCAGCGTCGCCGGGACTAGGAAAGATACGCAGTATTTT. The encoded protein is CASSVAGTRKDTQYF.

The chain recombines TRBV11-2 with TRBJ1-6, with unresolved D. The CDR3 totals 15 residues. With 4 bases removed from V and 7 bases from J, the gap between germline ends came to 14 bases. Germline V gene data show CDR1 as SGHAT and CDR2 as FQNNGV. The CDR3 region is CASSSLTRPNSPLHF. CDR3 in DNA: TGTGCCAGCAGCTCCCTGACCCGGCCCAATTCACCCCTCCACTTT.

The chain has TRBV5-6 and TRBJ1-4; perhaps TRBD1 as D (5 bases). Germline CDR1 is SGHDT and CDR2 is YYEEEE. Trimming took 3 bases from V and 13 from J, leaving 10 bases between them. CDR3 length equals 11 residues. The CDR3 coding sequence is TGTGCCAGCAGCTCGGGACTCCGACTGTTTTTT. This codes for CASSSGLRLFF.

J is TRBJ2-6 and V is TRBV5-5; no firm D call. This CDR3 contains 17 residues. V gave up 0 bases and J gave up 0 bases, with 10 bases separating them. The germline gives CDR1 SGHKS, CDR2 YYEKEE (reference sequence). This CDR3 reads CASSLALQSSGANVLTF. The CDR3 nucleotides are TGTGCCAGCAGCTTGGCCCTCCAGAGCTCTGGGGCCAACGTCCTGACTTTC.

The J gene is TRBJ1-5, the V gene TRBV27; no clear D. V shed 5 bases and J shed 3 bases, with 11 bases lying between them. Germline V gene data show CDR1 as MNHEY and CDR2 as SMNVEV (reference sequence). The CDR3 runs to 14 residues. The CDR3 protein is CASSKVGANQPQHF. The CDR3 DNA sequence: TGTGCCAGCAGTAAAGTAGGAGCCAATCAGCCCCAGCATTTT.

CDR3 DNA sequence: TGTGCCAGTAGCCTACGGGGCTTCACAGATACGCAGTATTTT. This gives the protein CASSLRGFTDTQYF. The chain carries TRBV19 and TRBJ2-3; the D gene could be TRBD1 or TRBD2 (5 bases each). V dropped 6 bases and J dropped 2 bases, with 12 bases sitting between them. There are 14 residues in the CDR3. Germline lookup yields CDR1 LNHDA and CDR2 SQIVND (reference sequence).

The chain uses TRBV7-9 and TRBJ1-5; 8 bases are a match to TRBD1. This CDR3 is built from 15 residues. CDR1 is SEHNR, CDR2 FQNEAQ, per germline (reference sequence). The V and J ends lost 3 bases and 7 bases, in that order; junction bases with no gene match: 8. CDR3 amino acids: CASSFQGAPGQPQHF. As DNA, the CDR3 is TGTGCCAGCAGCTTCCAGGGGGCGCCGGGGCAGCCCCAGCATTTT.

The rearrangement links TRBV28 to TRBJ2-7; D perhaps matches TRBD2 (7 bases). Germline V CDR1 and CDR2: MDHEN, SYDVKM. V shed 3 bases and J shed 1 base, with 10 bases lying between them. CDR3 size: 14 residues. The CDR3 is CASSLEGGSYEQYF. CDR3 nucleotides: TGTGCCAGCAGTTTGGAGGGGGGGTCCTACGAGCAGTACTTC.

This clone was counted a few times. This rearrangement joins TRBV29-1 to TRBJ1-2; possibly TRBD1 for D (6 bases). Germline CDR1 is SQVTM and CDR2 is ANQGSEA. The ends were cut back, 4 bases at V and 8 bases at J, with 14 bases in the middle. The CDR3 runs to 12 residues. The CDR3 sequence: CSVVWGARGYTF. In DNA, the CDR3 is TGCAGCGTTGTGTGGGGGGCGAGGGGCTACACCTTC.

The rearrangement uses TRBV19 and TRBJ2-1; 9 positions agree with TRBD2. The CDR3 consists of 15 residues. In germline, CDR1 is LNHDA, CDR2 SQIVND (reference sequence). V was clipped by 7 bases and J by 3 bases; unmatched bases: 7. CDR3 in DNA: TGTGCCAGTACCACAGCGGGAGGTTTCTACAATGAGCAGTTCTTC. It translates to CASTTAGGFYNEQFF.

This clone showed up just a few times. The V gene is TRBV7-9, the J gene TRBJ1-5; D not certain. Germline CDR1 and CDR2: SEHNR and FQNEAQ (reference sequence). The length of the CDR3 is 12 residues. V was shortened by 3 bases and J by 9 bases, with 9 bases between the two germline ends. The CDR3 coding sequence is TGTGCCAGCAGCTTCCCAAAGGGGCCCCAGCATTTT. Its translation is CASSFPKGPQHF.

The chain recombines TRBV28 with TRBJ1-5; no definite D call. CDR3 size: 13 residues. Germline CDR1 reads MDHEN; CDR2 reads SYDVKM. The V gene lost 7 bases and the J gene lost 2 bases, with 9 bases spanning the gap. CDR3 sequence (DNA): TGTGCCAGCACCCCGAATCGCAATCAGCCCCAGCATTTT. Translating gives CASTPNRNQPQHF.

This chain links TRBV19 with TRBJ2-1; 9 bases align to TRBD2. The CDR3 has 17 residues. Per the germline V gene, CDR1 is LNHDA and CDR2 is SQIVND (reference sequence). Germline trimming cut 5 bases from V and 0 bases from J; bases unmatched to any gene: 8. The CDR3 loop is CASSGGRGRSSYNEQFF. The DNA for the CDR3 is TGTGCCAGTAGTGGCGGGAGGGGGAGGAGCTCCTACAATGAGCAGTTCTTC.

The rearrangement uses TRBV29-1 and TRBJ2-2; TRBD1 matches at 8 bases. Germline V gene sequence: CDR1 SQVTM, CDR2 ANQGSEA. The CDR3 is made up of 14 amino acids. Trimming removed 3 bases from V and 5 bases from J; junction bases left unmatched: 5. DNA of the CDR3: TGCAGCGTTGATCAGGGGGCGGATACCGGGGAGCTGTTTTTT. It encodes CSVDQGADTGELFF.

This chain connects TRBV7-9 to TRBJ1-3, with D perhaps TRBD1 (5 bases). CDR1 and CDR2 from the germline V gene are SEHNR and FQNEAQ (reference sequence). Trimming shortened V by 7 bases and J by 0 bases, and 16 bases separated the two germline ends. CDR3 length: 16 amino acids. In DNA, the CDR3 is TGTGCCAGCACCTTCAACAAACAGGCCTCTGGAAACACCATATATTTT. Translation: CASTFNKQASGNTIYF.

In the case of this clone: Other DNA sequences in this specimen translate into the identical CDR3. The rearrangement joins TRBV2 to TRBJ2-5; D uncertain. This CDR3 has 11 amino acids. The V end was cut by 3 bases, the J end by 5 bases, with 4 bases between. Germline assignment: CDR1 SNHLY and CDR2 FYNNEI. The CDR3 bases are TGTGCCAGCAGTGAGACGGAGACCCAGTACTTC. Its translation is CASSETETQYF.